Shown below are 8 T cell receptor beta chains from a single sample sequenced in a study of blood T cell repertoires in COVID-19. The data were produced by immunoSEQ multiplex PCR, yet TCRdb's version contains in-frame clones alone and is incomplete. Here the sample spans some 150,000 clones, 84% being singletons. Specimen: peripheral blood. These receptors all stem from a man in his forties or fifties who had recovered from COVID-19.

This rearrangement joins TRBV19 to TRBJ2-1; D possibly corresponds to TRBD1 (6 bases). V was clipped by 6 bases and J by 7 bases, with 13 bases between them. In germline, CDR1 is LNHDA, CDR2 SQIVND (reference sequence). CDR3 length: 13 residues. This CDR3 reads CASSTGFVNEQFF. The DNA for the CDR3 is TGTGCCAGTAGCACAGGGTTTGTGAATGAGCAGTTCTTC. Based on the CDR3 plus reference TRBV19 and TRBJ2-1, the full variable domain is DGGITQSPKYLFRKEGQNVTLSCEQNLNHDAMYWYRQDPGQGLRLIYYSQIVNDFQKGDIAEGYSVSREKKESFPLTVTSAQKNPTAFYLCASSTGFVNEQFFGPGTRLTVL.

V is TRBV27 and J is TRBJ2-7; D is possibly TRBD1 (6 bases). The V end lost 6 bases, the J end lost 3 bases, and 18 bases lay between the germline ends. In germline, CDR1 is MNHEY, CDR2 SMNVEV (reference sequence). This CDR3 has 15 residues. CDR3 DNA: TGTGCCAGCAGAACAAGTGGACAGATTAACTACGAGCAGTACTTC. As protein: CASRTSGQINYEQYF.

The chain is built from TRBV5-4 and TRBJ2-7; 9 bases are a match to TRBD1. The CDR3 length is 14 residues. After removal of 1 base from V and 4 bases from J, the junction contained 3 bases not matched to a gene. Looked up from germline, CDR1 is SGHNT and CDR2 is YYREEE (reference sequence). This CDR3 reads CASSLRQGEYEQYF. The CDR3 DNA reads TGTGCCAGCAGCTTGCGACAGGGGGAATACGAGCAGTACTTC.

V is TRBV11-2 and J is TRBJ1-2; D gene ambiguous. Germline assignment: CDR1 SGHAT and CDR2 FQNNGV. This CDR3 has 13 residues. Trimming stripped 1 base from V and 8 bases from J, with 11 bases between. CDR3 nucleotides: TGTGCCAGCAGCTTAGTCCGGGAGGGCGGCTACACCTTC. It yields the protein CASSLVREGGYTF. Combining the CDR3 with reference TRBV11-2 and TRBJ1-2 gives the whole variable domain EAGVAQSPRYKIIEKRQSVAFWCNPISGHATLYWYQQILGQGPKLLIQFQNNGVVDDSQLPKDRFSAERLKGVDSTLKIQPAKLEDSAVYLCASSLVREGGYTFGSGTRLTVV.

V is TRBV5-1 and J is TRBJ1-1; the D gene is possibly TRBD1 (6 bases). Germline V lookup: CDR1 SGHRS, CDR2 YFSETQ. Deletions cut 4 bases from V and 4 bases from J, with 17 bases between. The CDR3 consists of 15 residues. The CDR3 sequence is CASSAEQGGGTEAFF. The CDR3 DNA is TGCGCCAGCAGCGCAGAACAGGGCGGTGGCACTGAAGCTTTCTTT.

This chain joins TRBV6-6 and TRBJ2-7, with TRBD2 as a possible D gene (5 bases). V gave up 0 bases and J gave up 2 bases, with 11 bases separating them. The V gene's germline CDR1 is MNHNY and CDR2 SVGAGI (reference sequence). CDR3 length: 15 amino acids. CDR3 nucleotides: TGTGCCAGCAGTTACTCGGAGGACCCAGCCTACGAGCAGTACTTC. This encodes CASSYSEDPAYEQYF.

The chain combines TRBV11-3 with TRBJ2-5, with TRBD1 as a possible D gene (5 bases). CDR1 is SGHNT and CDR2 is YENEEA in the germline V gene. Trimming removed 1 base at V and 2 bases at J, with 8 bases between. The CDR3 contains 14 residues. CDR3 region: CASSLGRQQETQYF. The CDR3 DNA sequence: TGTGCCAGCAGCTTAGGTCGACAGCAAGAGACCCAGTACTTC.

This chain joins TRBV20-1 and TRBJ2-4; no clear D. Germline V gives CDR1 DFQATT, CDR2 SNEGSKA (reference sequence). The V and J ends lost 3 bases and 0 bases respectively, with 6 bases between them. This CDR3 region has 13 residues. CDR3 sequence reads: CSASDIAKNIQYF. The CDR3 nucleotides read TGCAGTGCTAGTGATATAGCCAAAAACATTCAGTACTTC.